This TCR beta chain derives from a study of T cells after yellow fever vaccination. Study-wide results and limits: Overall, a small share of clonotypes was seen in both CD4 and CD8 compartments. Post-booster repertoires again held most primary-vaccination clones (roughly 96% CD4, 88% CD8).

Germline values: CDR1 SNHLY, CDR2 FYNNEI. V lost 7 bases to trimming and J lost 6 bases; unmatched junction nucleotides: 10. This CDR3 spans 15 amino acids. This clonotype was seen only a few times. What it recognizes is unknown. Template switching with 5'RACE generated the TCR cDNA and added a universal primer site and UMIs. TCRdb recomputed calls from the 5' RACE reads with MiXCR, one row per CDR3 protein. The sample shows around 300,000 distinct CDR3 sequences, 13% of them seen only once. Sequenced material: CD4+ T cells sorted from PBMCs, taken 45 days after the yellow fever booster vaccination. This TCR derives from a man between 25 and 39 years old who received the YFV17D yellow fever vaccine. The V call is TRBV2, the J call TRBJ2-1; 9 bases are shared with TRBD1. The CDR3 sequence: CASTPTGTGLNEQFF. DNA of the CDR3: TGTGCCAGCACTCCCACCGGGACAGGGCTCAATGAGCAGTTCTTC. The full variable domain, rest sourced from reference TRBV2 and TRBJ2-1, is EPEVTQTPSHQVTQMGQEVILRCVPISNHLYFYWYRQILGQKVEFLVSFYNNEISEKSEIFDDQFSVERPDGSNFTLKIRSTKLEDSAMYFCASTPTGTGLNEQFFGPGTRLTVL.